Detailed here is one T cell receptor beta chain. Its antigen is not identified. The record originates from a study of cytomegalovirus exposure and HLA in healthy donors. The study ran its PCR with 60 Vbeta and 13 Jbeta primers. Authors' data handling: In a later analysis, the count reached 76 million or so unique TCR beta chains, with roughly 9.9 million shared. Profiled with immunoSEQ multiplex PCR; TCRdb holds only in-frame clones, not every one. V and J calls and clone size are as listed in that table; D and trimming were resolved from the DNA. This table holds around 54,000 clones, approximately 86% found once. Study findings and constraints: For presence/absence analyses, sequencing depth was assumed to be roughly uniform across donors.

Per germline, CDR1 SGHRS and CDR2 YFSETQ. The V gene end was trimmed by 4 bases and the J gene end by 4 bases; junction bases not matched to a gene: 7. The CDR3 runs to 15 residues. The specimen sequenced was PBMCs. The clonotype comes from a woman between 18 and 29 years old in good health and CMV-seronegative. J is TRBJ1-3 and V is TRBV5-1, with 8 bases that match TRBD1. The CDR3 DNA reads as TGCGCCAGCAGCCTTGGGACAGGACTCGGAAACACCATATATTTT. Amino acids: CASSLGTGLGNTIYF.